The clone carrying this T cell receptor (beta chain) has just a few counts. This specimen comes from a study of blood T cell repertoires in COVID-19. Study in general: Samples taken during acute and convalescent COVID-19 were collected in the United States, Italy and Spain. From T cells, B-cell-depleted T cells, or PBMCs came the material, which was cDNA or gDNA.

Everyone who took part was roughly 18 to 89 years old, and they came from over 20 US areas. Which cohort a participant joined came from the clinical history participants gave. CDR1 and CDR2 from the germline V gene are LNHDA and SQIVND (reference sequence). The CDR3 loop spans 15 amino acids. V dropped 6 bases and J dropped 0 bases, with 12 bases sitting between them. The data were produced by immunoSEQ multiplex PCR, yet TCRdb's version contains in-frame clones alone and is incomplete. The repertoire has around 230,000 clones, approximately 82% of them found once; the top ten carry around 16%. The chain carries TRBV19 and TRBJ2-1, with D unclear. Sequencing was done on a sample of PBMCs or T cells enriched from blood (not recorded which). The source of this sequence is a man aged 35 to 55 who had recovered from COVID-19. The CDR3 here is CASRPEVSSYNEQFF. Here the CDR3 DNA reads TGTGCCAGTAGGCCTGAGGTGAGCTCCTACAATGAGCAGTTCTTC. The complete variable domain, with remaining parts taken from reference TRBV19 and TRBJ2-1, reads DGGITQSPKYLFRKEGQNVTLSCEQNLNHDAMYWYRQDPGQGLRLIYYSQIVNDFQKGDIAEGYSVSREKKESFPLTVTSAQKNPTAFYLCASRPEVSSYNEQFFGPGTRLTVL.